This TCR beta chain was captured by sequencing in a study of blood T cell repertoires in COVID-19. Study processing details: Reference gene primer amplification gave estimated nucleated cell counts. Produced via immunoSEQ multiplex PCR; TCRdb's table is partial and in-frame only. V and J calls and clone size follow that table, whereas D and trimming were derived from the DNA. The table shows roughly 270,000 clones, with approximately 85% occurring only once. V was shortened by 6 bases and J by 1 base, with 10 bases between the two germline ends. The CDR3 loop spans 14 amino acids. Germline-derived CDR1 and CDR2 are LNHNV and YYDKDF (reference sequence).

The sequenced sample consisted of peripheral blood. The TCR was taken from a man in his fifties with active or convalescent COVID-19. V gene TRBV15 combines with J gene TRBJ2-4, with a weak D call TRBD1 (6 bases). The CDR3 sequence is CATSVQGAKNIQYF. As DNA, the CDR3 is TGTGCCACCAGTGTCCAGGGGGCCAAAAACATTCAGTACTTC.